What follows are 2 T cell receptor beta chains derived from one specimen sequenced in a study of blood T cell repertoires in COVID-19. The protocol was immunoSEQ multiplex PCR, while the TCRdb copy is restricted to in-frame clones and leaves out a portion. The sample shows roughly 300,000 clones, around 86% of them seen only once. Sequenced sample: PBMCs or T cells enriched from blood (not recorded which). The receptor source for this set is a woman between 18 and 29 years old who had recovered from COVID-19.

The gene calls are TRBV7-3 and TRBJ2-3; 9 bases match TRBD2. The CDR3 is 17 amino acids. CDR1 is SGHTA and CDR2 is FQGTGA in the germline V gene. V dropped 4 bases and J dropped 2; count of bases not matched to a gene: 10. The CDR3, as DNA: TGTGCCAGCAGCTATATACCGGGACTAGCCCTCACAGATACGCAGTATTTT. This gives the protein CASSYIPGLALTDTQYF.

Concerning this clone itself: Other nucleotide sequences from this sample produce the same CDR3. The gene calls are TRBV3-1 (or the pseudogene TRBV3-2) and TRBJ1-1; D is ambiguous. The V end lost 1 base, the J end lost 3 bases, and 3 bases lay between the germline ends. This CDR3 comprises 12 residues. Germline loops: CDR1 LGHDT, CDR2 YNNKEL (reference sequence). CDR3 nucleotides: TGTGCCAGCAGCCAAGTAGACACTGAAGCTTTCTTT. Translation gives CASSQVDTEAFF.